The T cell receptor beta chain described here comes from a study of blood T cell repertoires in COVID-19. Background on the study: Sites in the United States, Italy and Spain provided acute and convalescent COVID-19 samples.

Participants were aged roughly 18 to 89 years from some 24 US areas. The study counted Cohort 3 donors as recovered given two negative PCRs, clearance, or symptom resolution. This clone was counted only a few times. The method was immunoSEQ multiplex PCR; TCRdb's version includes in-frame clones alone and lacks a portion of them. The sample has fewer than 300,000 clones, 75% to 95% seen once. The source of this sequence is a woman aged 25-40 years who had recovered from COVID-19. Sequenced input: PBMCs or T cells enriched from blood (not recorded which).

The CDR3 loop reads CASSRRSDGSPLHF. The CDR3 DNA reads TGTGCCAGTAGTCGTAGGAGCGATGGTTCACCCCTCCACTTT. V gene TRBV19 combines with J gene TRBJ1-6; no firm D call. The CDR3 is 14 residues long. Germline V gene data show CDR1 as LNHDA and CDR2 as SQIVND (reference sequence). V dropped 5 bases and J dropped 9 bases, with 14 bases sitting between them. The full variable domain, its missing parts supplied by reference TRBV19 and TRBJ1-6, is DGGITQSPKYLFRKEGQNVTLSCEQNLNHDAMYWYRQDPGQGLRLIYYSQIVNDFQKGDIAEGYSVSREKKESFPLTVTSAQKNPTAFYLCASSRRSDGSPLHFGNGTRLTVT.